The 20 T cell receptor beta chains listed next were all sequenced from one sample in a study of early stage breast cancer tumors. TCRdb keeps only in-frame clones here, not all; method: immunoSEQ multiplex PCR. The table records 28,000 or so clones, just under 75% of them present only once. The material sequenced was blood. These receptors originate from a person in their 40s with breast cancer.

The genes are TRBV7-6 and TRBJ1-3, with D maybe TRBD1 (6 bases). Germline lookup yields CDR1 SGHVS and CDR2 FNYEAQ. This CDR3 has 16 amino acids. V lost 1 base, J lost 0 bases, and 10 bases lay in between. CDR3 nucleotides: TGTGCCAGCAGCTTAGACAGGGCTCGCTCTGGAAACACCATATATTTT. Translated, it gives CASSLDRARSGNTIYF.

This clone was observed once. J is TRBJ1-1 and V is TRBV7-9, with D possibly matching TRBD1 (6 bases). V was shortened by 5 bases and J by 0 bases, with 13 bases between the two germline ends. CDR1 and CDR2 from the germline V gene are SEHNR and FQNEAQ (reference sequence). The CDR3 consists of 15 residues. CDR3: CASSRTTGMNTEAFF. Written as DNA, the CDR3 is TGTGCCAGCAGCCGGACAACAGGGATGAACACTGAAGCTTTCTTT.

The gene calls are TRBV9 and TRBJ2-1; D not resolved. V lost 1 base and J lost 0, with 2 bases in between. There are 13 residues in the CDR3. Germline V gene sequence: CDR1 SGDLS, CDR2 YYNGEE. CDR3 in DNA: TGTGCCAGCAGCGTACTCTCCTACAATGAGCAGTTCTTC. Protein sequence: CASSVLSYNEQFF.

This clone has only a few counts. This rearrangement joins TRBV19 to TRBJ2-1; 11 positions match TRBD2. Germline CDR1 and CDR2: LNHDA and SQIVND (reference sequence). The CDR3 contains 14 residues. After removal of 5 bases from V and 9 bases from J, the junction contained 6 bases not matched to a gene. This chain's CDR3 is CASSLLAGAGEQFF. In nucleotides, the CDR3 is TGTGCCAGTAGTTTACTAGCGGGAGCTGGTGAGCAGTTCTTC.

This clone was seen only once. Written as DNA, the CDR3 is TGCAGCGCTGCGCCGGAGGGGGCGGGGTTGGGAAAACTGTTTTTT. Translation: CSAAPEGAGLGKLFF. V and J are TRBV29-1 and TRBJ1-4; 7 positions agree with TRBD1. CDR1 SQVTM and CDR2 ANQGSEA come from the germline V gene. The CDR3 is 15 amino acids. Unmatched junction bases numbered 18, after V lost 7 bases and J lost 10 bases.

The count of this clone is one. The chain links TRBV28 to TRBJ1-2, with a tentative D call TRBD1 (6 bases). V dropped 3 bases and J dropped 4 bases, with 15 bases sitting between them. Germline CDR1 and CDR2: MDHEN and SYDVKM. This CDR3 spans 15 amino acids. The CDR3 nucleotides are TGTGCCAGCAGTTTTAGGGCCAGGGGAACCTATGGCTACACCTTC. This translates into CASSFRARGTYGYTF.

The chain uses TRBV4-3 and TRBJ2-3; D perhaps matches TRBD2 (5 bases). The ends were cut back, 1 base at V and 3 bases at J, with 8 bases in the middle. Germline V CDR1 and CDR2: LGHNA, YSLEER. CDR3 size: 14 residues. The CDR3 coding sequence is TGCGCCAGCAGCCAAGTTCCGGGAACAGATACGCAGTATTTT. Amino acids: CASSQVPGTDTQYF.

This chain links TRBV5-6 with TRBJ2-7; D remains ambiguous. The germline V gene has CDR1 SGHDT and CDR2 YYEEEE. The V and J ends lost 1 base and 2 bases respectively, with 10 bases between them. This CDR3 region has 14 residues. CDR3 DNA sequence: TGTGCCAGCAGCTTGCGGTTCGGAACCTACGAGCAGTACTTC. Protein: CASSLRFGTYEQYF.

This clone came up once. The V and J genes are TRBV7-9 and TRBJ1-1; the D is unclear. V was clipped by 1 base and J by 7 bases, with 10 bases between them. The CDR3 has 13 residues. Germline lookup yields CDR1 SEHNR and CDR2 FQNEAQ (reference sequence). The CDR3 nucleotides read TGTGCCAGCAGCTTAGGTAACCCAGTTGAAGCTTTCTTT. It codes for CASSLGNPVEAFF.

The chain carries TRBV7-2 and TRBJ2-2, with D possibly matching TRBD1 (5 bases). Germline lookup yields CDR1 SGHTA and CDR2 FQGNSA. The germline V and J ends were trimmed by 5 bases and 6 bases, with 7 bases remaining between them. The CDR3 consists of 12 residues. CDR3 amino acids: CASSPRAGELFF. The CDR3 DNA follows: TGTGCCAGCAGCCCCAGGGCCGGGGAGCTGTTTTTT.

V gene TRBV25-1 combines with J gene TRBJ1-3; 7 positions agree with TRBD1. The germline gives CDR1 MGHDK, CDR2 SYGVNS. V lost 6 bases to trimming and J lost 1 base; unmatched junction nucleotides: 3. The CDR3 consists of 14 residues. In nucleotides, the CDR3 is TGTGCCAGCAGCCCACAGGGGTCTGGAAACACCATATATTTT. Translated: CASSPQGSGNTIYF.

This chain links TRBV30 with TRBJ2-1, with TRBD2 identical over 11 bases. Losses at the gene ends were 3 bases for V and 3 bases for J; bases not matched to a gene: 10. From germline, CDR1 is GTSNPN and CDR2 SVGIG (reference sequence). This CDR3 contains 17 residues. The CDR3 spells CAWSSGLTSGSYNEQFF. CDR3 coding DNA: TGTGCCTGGAGCTCCGGCCTCACTAGCGGGAGCTACAATGAGCAGTTCTTC.

This clone was counted only a few times. The gene calls are TRBV4-2 and TRBJ2-1, with TRBD2 matching 9 bases. Germline CDR1 reads LGHNA; CDR2 reads YNFKEQ. V dropped 2 bases and J dropped 3; count of bases not matched to a gene: 5. The CDR3 is made up of 16 amino acids. DNA of the CDR3: TGTGCCAGCAGCCAATCGGGACTAGCAGACTACAATGAGCAGTTCTTC. Translated: CASSQSGLADYNEQFF.

The chain links TRBV7-3 to TRBJ2-3; the D gene is possibly TRBD2 (6 bases). Trimming cost V 1 base and J 2 bases, with 10 bases left between them. Looked up from germline, CDR1 is SGHTA and CDR2 is FQGTGA. The CDR3 consists of 15 residues. CDR3 DNA sequence: TGTGCCAGCAGCTTAAACGGGGGAAACACAGATACGCAGTATTTT. It yields the protein CASSLNGGNTDTQYF.

This clone was seen a handful of times. The rearrangement links TRBV7-9 to TRBJ1-1; no clear D gene. Trimming removed 10 bases at V and 0 bases at J, with 15 bases between. The CDR3 is made up of 14 amino acids. Germline V gene sequence: CDR1 SEHNR, CDR2 FQNEAQ (reference sequence). Here the CDR3 DNA reads TGTGCCACCCTACCCGAGGCCATGAACACTGAAGCTTTCTTT. Protein sequence: CATLPEAMNTEAFF.

This chain joins TRBV4-3 and TRBJ1-2, with unresolved D. Per the germline V gene, CDR1 is LGHNA and CDR2 is YSLEER. The V gene lost 0 bases and the J gene lost 4 bases, with 9 bases spanning the gap. CDR3 length equals 14 residues. The CDR3: CASSQEVSSYGYTF. CDR3 DNA: TGCGCCAGCAGCCAAGAAGTTAGCAGCTATGGCTACACCTTC.

V is TRBV7-8 and J is TRBJ2-1; weak D call: TRBD1 (6 bases). Trimming took 5 bases from V and 5 from J, leaving 10 bases between them. The CDR3 loop spans 13 amino acids. The V gene's germline CDR1 is SGHVS and CDR2 FQNEAQ. CDR3 loop: CASSPDSHNEQFF. The CDR3 DNA reads as TGTGCCAGCAGCCCGGACAGCCACAATGAGCAGTTCTTC. The whole variable domain, filled in from reference TRBV7-8 and TRBJ2-1, reads GAGVSQSPRYKVAKRGQDVALRCDPISGHVSLFWYQQALGQGPEFLTYFQNEAQLDKSGLPSDRFFAERPEGSVSTLKIQRTQQEDSAVYLCASSPDSHNEQFFGPGTRLTVL.

The chain carries TRBV6-5 and TRBJ2-7; D is perhaps TRBD2 (5 bases). This CDR3 has 12 amino acids. V was trimmed by 5 bases and J by 3 bases, leaving 8 bases between them. From germline, CDR1 is MNHEY and CDR2 SVGAGI. CDR3 in DNA: TGTGCCAGCAGTAAAAGCGGCTACGAGCAGTACTTC. The encoded protein is CASSKSGYEQYF.

This chain uses TRBV5-1 with TRBJ2-7; 7 bases are shared with TRBD1. Losses at the gene ends were 4 bases for V and 3 bases for J; bases not matched to a gene: 13. The CDR3 is 16 residues long. Germline lookup yields CDR1 SGHRS and CDR2 YFSETQ. This CDR3 reads CASSAYNNRGSYEQYF. CDR3 nucleotides: TGCGCCAGCAGCGCATATAATAACAGGGGAAGCTACGAGCAGTACTTC.

V usage is TRBV9 and J usage is TRBJ2-1; a weak D match, TRBD2 (6 bases). CDR3 length equals 17 residues. V was pared by 2 bases and J by 0 bases, with 15 bases between. Germline CDR1 is SGDLS and CDR2 is YYNGEE. CDR3 region: CASSVYLASSSYNEQFF. As DNA, the CDR3 is TGTGCCAGCAGCGTCTATCTAGCGAGTAGCTCCTACAATGAGCAGTTCTTC.